A selection of T cell receptor beta chains follows, all from one sample in a study of CD8 T cell repertoires and HIV-1 epitope variants. Method: immunoSEQ multiplex PCR; TCRdb's copy keeps in-frame clones and lacks some. The sample shows some 4,400 clones, over 50% of them seen only once. Their antigens remain unidentified. What was sequenced was cultured CD8+ T cells derived from PBMCs. These receptors originate from a male donor with HIV. Both conserved end residues are part of each CDR3. Each record gives: clone size, D gene, V gene, J gene, CDR3 DNA, CDR3 protein. D genes are given only for firm matches. Size is omitted from some rows. Given values are once, few, many or a class for expanded clones.

clone size: -; D gene: TRBD1; V gene: TRBV4-1; J gene: TRBJ2-7; CDR3 DNA: TGCGCCACGCCGAGAAGACCGGAGGGACAGGGTTCCTACGAGCAGTACTTC; CDR3 protein: CATPRRPEGQGSYEQYF
clone size: -; D gene: -; V gene: TRBV27; J gene: TRBJ2-5; CDR3 DNA: TGTGCCAGCAGTCCCGGACCCCCCGGTTACCCTTACCAAGAGACCCAGTACTTC; CDR3 protein: CASSPGPPGYPYQETQYF
clone size: -; D gene: TRBD1; V gene: TRBV27; J gene: TRBJ2-7; CDR3 DNA: TGTGCCAGCAGTTTATCGATAGGGACAGGGGTTTACGAGCAGTACTTC; CDR3 protein: CASSLSIGTGVYEQYF
clone size: -; D gene: -; V gene: TRBV5-6; J gene: TRBJ2-7; CDR3 DNA: TGTGCCAGCAGCCCGGGGGTAGGGGGCTACGAGCAGTACTTC; CDR3 protein: CASSPGVGGYEQYF
clone size: -; D gene: TRBD2; V gene: TRBV4-1; J gene: TRBJ2-5; CDR3 DNA: TGCGCCAGCAGCTCCCAGCGGGGGCGGGGAGAGACCCAGTACTTC; CDR3 protein: CASSSQRGRGETQYF
clone size: -; D gene: -; V gene: TRBV7-6; J gene: TRBJ1-4; CDR3 DNA: TGTGCCAGCAGCTTATCGGGCGTTGAAAAACTGTTTTTT; CDR3 protein: CASSLSGVEKLFF
clone size: -; D gene: -; V gene: TRBV10-1; J gene: TRBJ2-3; CDR3 DNA: TGCGCCAGCAGTGAGGGGACGGACACAGATACGCAGTATTTT; CDR3 protein: CASSEGTDTDTQYF
clone size: -; D gene: TRBD1; V gene: TRBV2; J gene: TRBJ1-1; CDR3 DNA: TGTGCCAGCCGCGGGACAGGGAGTACTGAAGCTTTCTTT; CDR3 protein: CASRGTGSTEAFF
clone size: -; D gene: -; V gene: TRBV30; J gene: TRBJ1-3; CDR3 DNA: TGTGCCTGGAGTGTATGGGGCAGCTCCTCTGGAAACACCATATATTTT; CDR3 protein: CAWSVWGSSSGNTIYF
clone size: -; D gene: TRBD1; V gene: TRBV7-8; J gene: TRBJ1-2; CDR3 DNA: TGTGCCAGCAGTTCCGGGACAGGGGGCTACACCTTC; CDR3 protein: CASSSGTGGYTF
clone size: -; D gene: TRBD1; V gene: TRBV13; J gene: TRBJ1-2; CDR3 DNA: TGTGCCAGCAGCCAGGGGGACAGGTCAAACTATGGCTACACCTTC; CDR3 protein: CASSQGDRSNYGYTF
clone size: -; D gene: TRBD1; V gene: TRBV28; J gene: TRBJ1-2; CDR3 DNA: TGTGCCAGCAGTTTGGTGGGGACAGGCTATGGCTACACCTTC; CDR3 protein: CASSLVGTGYGYTF
clone size: -; D gene: -; V gene: TRBV5-1; J gene: TRBJ2-3; CDR3 DNA: TGCGCCAGCAGCTTGGAATATGGCACAGATACGCAGTATTTT; CDR3 protein: CASSLEYGTDTQYF
clone size: -; D gene: TRBD2; V gene: TRBV10-2; J gene: TRBJ2-1; CDR3 DNA: TGCGCCAGCACCGGGGGAGGGTTTAATGAGCAGTTCTTC; CDR3 protein: CASTGGGFNEQFF
clone size: -; D gene: TRBD1; V gene: TRBV19; J gene: TRBJ1-2; CDR3 DNA: TGTGCCAGTAGTATGGCAGGGGGCGTCCTCTATGGCTACACCTTC; CDR3 protein: CASSMAGGVLYGYTF
clone size: -; D gene: -; V gene: TRBV11-1; J gene: TRBJ1-1; CDR3 DNA: TGTGCCAGCAGCTTGACAGCCGGGGGTACTGAAGCTTTCTTT; CDR3 protein: CASSLTAGGTEAFF
clone size: -; D gene: -; V gene: TRBV7-8; J gene: TRBJ2-1; CDR3 DNA: TGTGCCAGCAGCTTAGGCGTTGCGGGCAACAATGAGCAGTTCTTC; CDR3 protein: CASSLGVAGNNEQFF
clone size: few; D gene: -; V gene: TRBV6-1; J gene: TRBJ2-7; CDR3 DNA: TGTGCCAGCAGTGAACAGGGGCCCCCCTACGAGCAGTACTTC; CDR3 protein: CASSEQGPPYEQYF
clone size: once; D gene: -; V gene: TRBV6-5; J gene: TRBJ2-1; CDR3 DNA: TGTGCCAGCAGTTACTCGGCAAGTGGCTCCTACAATGAGCAGTTCTTC; CDR3 protein: CASSYSASGSYNEQFF
clone size: -; D gene: -; V gene: TRBV5-6; J gene: TRBJ2-3; CDR3 DNA: TGTGCCAGCAGCCCAACCCGGGACAACACAGATACGCAGTATTTT; CDR3 protein: CASSPTRDNTDTQYF
clone size: -; D gene: TRBD1; V gene: TRBV27; J gene: TRBJ2-7; CDR3 DNA: TGTGCCAGCAGTTCGGGACAGGGGGATTCCTACGAGCAGTACTTC; CDR3 protein: CASSSGQGDSYEQYF
clone size: -; D gene: -; V gene: TRBV11-2; J gene: TRBJ1-1; CDR3 DNA: TGTGCCAGCAGCCAAGAGGGGCAAATGAACACTGAAGCTTTCTTT; CDR3 protein: CASSQEGQMNTEAFF
clone size: -; D gene: TRBD1; V gene: TRBV15; J gene: TRBJ2-7; CDR3 DNA: TGTGCCACCAGCTTATTTACAGGGGACGAGCAGTACTTC; CDR3 protein: CATSLFTGDEQYF
clone size: -; D gene: -; V gene: TRBV27; J gene: TRBJ2-7; CDR3 DNA: TGTGCCAGCAGTTCTCTCCTTTCTGGGATCGTCTACGAGCAGTACTTC; CDR3 protein: CASSSLLSGIVYEQYF
clone size: -; D gene: TRBD1; V gene: TRBV5-1; J gene: TRBJ1-4; CDR3 DNA: TGCGCCAGCAGCTCGACAGGGGCAACTAATGAAAAACTGTTTTTT; CDR3 protein: CASSSTGATNEKLFF
clone size: -; D gene: -; V gene: TRBV28; J gene: TRBJ2-7; CDR3 DNA: TGTGCCAGCAGTTTCCGGCTAGCGGAAGGGGGTACTCCTATCGAGCAGTACTTC; CDR3 protein: CASSFRLAEGGTPIEQYF
clone size: medium-sized; D gene: -; V gene: TRBV28; J gene: TRBJ1-1; CDR3 DNA: TGTGCCAGCAGTTTATTGGGCTCGGGGGAAGCTTTCTTT; CDR3 protein: CASSLLGSGEAFF
clone size: -; D gene: -; V gene: TRBV9; J gene: TRBJ2-1; CDR3 DNA: TGTGCCAGCAGCGTAGAGAAAGCGGGTACCAATGAGCAGTTCTTC; CDR3 protein: CASSVEKAGTNEQFF
clone size: -; D gene: -; V gene: TRBV18; J gene: TRBJ1-6; CDR3 DNA: TGTGCCAGCTCACCCACAGGGAATAATTCACCCCTCCACTTT; CDR3 protein: CASSPTGNNSPLHF
clone size: -; D gene: -; V gene: TRBV19; J gene: TRBJ2-5; CDR3 DNA: TGTGCCAGTAGTATTGAGGCCAGAGCCAAGGAGACCCAGTACTTC; CDR3 protein: CASSIEARAKETQYF
clone size: -; D gene: -; V gene: TRBV6-1; J gene: TRBJ2-2; CDR3 DNA: TGTGCCATCCTAAGACCCGGGGAGCTGTTTTTT; CDR3 protein: CAILRPGELFF
clone size: -; D gene: -; V gene: TRBV19; J gene: TRBJ2-7; CDR3 DNA: TGTGCCAGTAGTATCGTCGACAGCTACGAGCAGTACTTC; CDR3 protein: CASSIVDSYEQYF
clone size: -; D gene: -; V gene: TRBV5-1; J gene: TRBJ2-6; CDR3 DNA: TGCGCCAGCAGCTTGGTGGCAGGGGAAAAAGGTGGGGCCAACGTCCTGACTTTC; CDR3 protein: CASSLVAGEKGGANVLTF
clone size: once; D gene: -; V gene: TRBV28; J gene: TRBJ2-7; CDR3 DNA: TGTGCCAGCAGAGCGGAATACAGCTCCTACGAGCAGTACTTC; CDR3 protein: CASRAEYSSYEQYF
clone size: -; D gene: -; V gene: TRBV5-6; J gene: TRBJ1-6; CDR3 DNA: TGTGCCAGCAGCTTGGGGGGTGAGAATTCACCCCTCCACTTT; CDR3 protein: CASSLGGENSPLHF